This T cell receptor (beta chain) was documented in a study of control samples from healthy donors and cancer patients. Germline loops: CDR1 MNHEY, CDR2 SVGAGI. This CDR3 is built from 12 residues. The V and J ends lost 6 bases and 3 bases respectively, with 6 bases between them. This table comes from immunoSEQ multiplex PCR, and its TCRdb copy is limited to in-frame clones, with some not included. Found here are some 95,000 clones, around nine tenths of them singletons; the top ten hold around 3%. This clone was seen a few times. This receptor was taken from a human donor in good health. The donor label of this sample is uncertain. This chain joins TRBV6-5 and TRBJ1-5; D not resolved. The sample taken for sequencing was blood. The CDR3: CASSSNNQPQHF. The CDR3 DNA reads TGTGCCAGCAGCTCTAACAATCAGCCCCAGCATTTT.